Each of the 4 T cell receptor beta chains below was sequenced from the same sample in a study of T cells expressing NK-cell markers. TCRdb derives one entry per CDR3 protein from the 5' RACE reads, leaving out DNA. Here the sample table reports under 500,000 distinct CDR3 sequences. The sample comprised blood T cells: a sorted CD56 or NKG2C T cell subset, CD4+ or CD8+ T cells, or bulk PBMC T cells (not recorded which). The receptors derive from a woman between 18 and 75 years old in good health.

The rearrangement links TRBV7-6 to TRBJ2-1; without DNA, the TCRdb call of TRBD2 cannot be checked. The germline V gene has CDR1 SGHVS and CDR2 FNYEAQ. The CDR3 covers 15 residues. CDR3 amino acids: CASSFSSGDYNEQFF.

The rearrangement uses TRBV20-1 and TRBJ2-2. The germline V gene encodes CDR1 DFQATT and CDR2 SNEGSKA (reference sequence). The CDR3 consists of 13 residues. CDR3 amino acids: CSAQRWGTGELFF.

The chain combines TRBV10-3 with TRBJ2-3; TCRdb's D call of TRBD1 is untestable without DNA. Germline CDR1 ENHRY, CDR2 SYGVKD. The CDR3 consists of 13 residues. CDR3 amino acids: CAISSPGTDTQYF.

J is TRBJ1-6 and V is TRBV20-1; TCRdb designates TRBD1, a call that cannot be tested without DNA. The CDR3 contains 16 residues. In germline, CDR1 is DFQATT, CDR2 SNEGSKA (reference sequence). CDR3 sequence reads: CSARDSRGLGNSPLHF.